The 20 T cell receptor beta chains given below trace back to one sample, sequenced in a study of Ad26.COV2.S vaccination and SARS-CoV-2 variants. The treatment is: over 15 received Ad26.COV2.S at low or high dose, single or two shots; 5 received placebo; per-sample allocation not given. Sampling was done on day 63 after the first vaccine or placebo injection. Here immunoSEQ multiplex PCR was the method, and the copy in TCRdb shows in-frame clones only, minus some. The data show roughly 680,000 clones, with approximately 88% seen just once and about 1.5% held by the top ten. The sequencing here drew on peripheral blood, taken in a trial of Ad26.COV2.S vaccine versus placebo. The receptors originated from a person aged 18-65 years who received the Ad26.COV2.S COVID-19 vaccine or a placebo.

This chain joins TRBV18 and TRBJ2-1; 11 bases align to TRBD2. The CDR3 runs to 15 residues. The germline gives CDR1 KGHSH, CDR2 LQKENI. V was clipped by 0 bases and J by 6 bases; unmatched bases: 1. The CDR3 here is CASSPPTSGTNEQFF. In nucleotides, the CDR3 is TGTGCCAGCTCACCACCGACTAGCGGGACCAATGAGCAGTTCTTC.

V and J are TRBV5-4 and TRBJ2-2; TRBD1 or TRBD2 may be the D gene (6 bases each). This CDR3 has 15 amino acids. The ends were cut back, 4 bases at V and 5 bases at J, with 15 bases in the middle. The germline gives CDR1 SGHNT, CDR2 YYREEE (reference sequence). The CDR3 coding sequence is TGTGCCAGCAGCGAGGGCGGAGGGGGGACCGGGGAGCTGTTTTTT. Translation gives CASSEGGGGTGELFF.

V and J are TRBV7-2 and TRBJ2-5; 8 nucleotides match TRBD2. CDR1 and CDR2 from the germline V gene are SGHTA and FQGNSA. V lost 5 bases to trimming and J lost 4 bases; unmatched junction nucleotides: 9. The CDR3 consists of 15 residues. CDR3 sequence: CASSPSRGGAETQYF. The CDR3 bases are TGTGCCAGCAGCCCAAGTCGGGGGGGGGCAGAGACCCAGTACTTC.

The rearrangement uses TRBV27 and TRBJ1-2; D is uncertain. The germline V gene encodes CDR1 MNHEY and CDR2 SMNVEV (reference sequence). With 6 bases removed from V and 0 bases from J, the gap between germline ends came to 11 bases. The CDR3 sequence is 14 residues long. CDR3 sequence (DNA): TGTGCCAGCAGACTGACGACAACTAACTATGGCTACACCTTC. As protein: CASRLTTTNYGYTF.

The rearrangement joins TRBV12-5 to TRBJ1-5, with 10 bases fitting TRBD1. Per the germline V gene, CDR1 is LGHNT and CDR2 is FRNRAP. The CDR3 consists of 16 residues. J lost 5 bases, V lost 4 bases, and 8 bases had no gene match. CDR3 coding DNA: TGTGCTAGTGGTTGGGGGACAGGGGCTAGGGATCAGCCCCAGCATTTT. This codes for CASGWGTGARDQPQHF.

The chain carries TRBV2 and TRBJ2-5; 9 bases are shared with TRBD2. Losses at the gene ends were 7 bases for V and 2 bases for J; bases not matched to a gene: 5. This CDR3 has 14 residues. Germline V gives CDR1 SNHLY, CDR2 FYNNEI. CDR3 protein: CASNLAGSQETQYF. CDR3 DNA: TGTGCCAGCAACCTAGCGGGATCGCAAGAGACCCAGTACTTC.

The chain is built from TRBV7-6 and TRBJ2-2; no reliable D call. With 5 bases removed from V and 0 bases from J, the gap between germline ends came to 13 bases. CDR1 is SGHVS and CDR2 is FNYEAQ in the germline V gene. CDR3 size: 16 residues. CDR3 sequence: CASSRVVKPNTGELFF. DNA for the CDR3: TGTGCCAGCAGCCGGGTCGTGAAGCCGAACACCGGGGAGCTGTTTTTT.

V is TRBV7-6 and J is TRBJ1-1, with unresolved D. Germline lookup yields CDR1 SGHVS and CDR2 FNYEAQ. V was pared by 0 bases and J by 2 bases, with 10 bases between. The CDR3 consists of 15 residues. The CDR3 loop is CASSLAIGLNTEAFF. The CDR3 nucleotides are TGTGCCAGCAGCTTAGCGATTGGATTAAACACTGAAGCTTTCTTT.

The chain employs TRBV3-1 (or the pseudogene TRBV3-2) and TRBJ1-6; TRBD1 matches 7 bases. In germline, CDR1 is LGHDT, CDR2 YNNKEL (reference sequence). Trimming took 0 bases from V and 8 from J; bases not matched to a gene: 10. The CDR3 sequence is 17 residues long. CDR3 loop: CASSQEGYRGVYSPLHF. CDR3 DNA sequence: TGTGCCAGCAGCCAAGAAGGGTACAGGGGTGTATATTCACCCCTCCACTTT.

The chain recombines TRBV19 with TRBJ2-3; no reliable D call. The V end lost 3 bases, the J end lost 7 bases, and 8 bases lay between the germline ends. The CDR3 has 12 amino acids. The germline CDR1 and CDR2 sequences are LNHDA and SQIVND (reference sequence). This CDR3 is CASSMLGYTQYF. The CDR3 region has the DNA TGTGCCAGTAGTATGCTGGGGTATACGCAGTATTTT.

The CDR3 DNA reads as TGTGCCAGCAGCGTGACCCCCCTGGATGAGCAGTTCTTC. Amino acids: CASSVTPLDEQFF. This chain uses TRBV11-3 with TRBJ2-1; D ambiguous. Germline V gives CDR1 SGHNT, CDR2 YENEEA. V dropped 5 bases and J dropped 8 bases, with 13 bases sitting between them. This CDR3 has 13 amino acids.

The gene calls are TRBV7-9 and TRBJ2-1; 12 nucleotides match TRBD2. Looked up from germline, CDR1 is SEHNR and CDR2 is FQNEAQ (reference sequence). V gave up 7 bases and J gave up 3 bases; unmatched junction bases: 1. The CDR3 covers 14 residues. The CDR3 coding sequence is TGTGCCAGCAAACTAGCGGGGGGCTACAATGAGCAGTTCTTC. This gives the protein CASKLAGGYNEQFF.

This clone showed up just once. V gene TRBV6-2 or TRBV6-3 combines with J gene TRBJ2-4; 13 bases are shared with TRBD2. The length of the CDR3 is 17 residues. Trimming removed 3 bases from V and 7 bases from J; junction bases left unmatched: 9. Per the germline V gene, CDR1 is MNHEY and CDR2 is SVGEGT. The CDR3 nucleotides are TGTGCCAGCAGTTATCCCACTAGCGGGAGGGGTAGGAACATTCAGTACTTC. Translating gives CASSYPTSGRGRNIQYF.

This clone has more than one count but fewer than ten. The chain couples TRBV29-1 to TRBJ2-7, with 8 positions matching TRBD1. Germline-derived CDR1 and CDR2 are SQVTM and ANQGSEA. The J segment lost 2 bases and the V segment lost 6 bases, leaving 6 bases of the junction unmatched. This CDR3 is built from 13 residues. The CDR3 loop reads CSVAGQETYEQYF. Here the CDR3 DNA reads TGCAGCGTCGCGGGACAGGAGACCTACGAGCAGTACTTC.

The V and J genes are TRBV14 and TRBJ2-3, with D tentatively TRBD2 (6 bases). Looked up from germline, CDR1 is SGHDN and CDR2 is FVKESK. The CDR3 has 14 residues. V lost 0 bases, J lost 4 bases, and 8 bases lay in between. The CDR3 region has the DNA TGTGCCAGCAGCCAAGAGTGGGGGGCAGATACGCAGTATTTT. It codes for CASSQEWGADTQYF.

Comment on this clone: Other nucleotide sequences in the sample specify the same CDR3. Here the CDR3 DNA reads TGTGCCAGCAGCTTAGTGGGGGGTAGTGGAAACACCATATATTTT. This sequence encodes CASSLVGGSGNTIYF. The gene calls are TRBV7-2 and TRBJ1-3, with D possibly TRBD1 on 5 matching bases. V was shortened by 1 base and J by 3 bases, with 10 bases between the two germline ends. CDR1 and CDR2 (germline): SGHTA, FQGNSA. This CDR3 is 15 amino acids long.

This chain links TRBV5-6 with TRBJ1-2; the D gene is possibly TRBD1 (5 bases). There are 13 residues in the CDR3. Germline V CDR1 and CDR2: SGHDT, YYEEEE. V was shortened by 3 bases and J by 2 bases, with 8 bases between the two germline ends. The CDR3 reads CASSWGSNYGYTF. CDR3 nucleotide sequence: TGTGCCAGCAGCTGGGGGTCAAACTATGGCTACACCTTC.

The chain joins TRBV20-1 to TRBJ1-2; D may be TRBD1 (5 bases). Trimming shortened V by 4 bases and J by 4 bases, and 13 bases separated the two germline ends. Germline values: CDR1 DFQATT, CDR2 SNEGSKA (reference sequence). The CDR3 consists of 13 residues. For the CDR3, the DNA is TGCAGTGCTATTGACAGAACTTTCTATGGCTACACCTTC. Protein sequence: CSAIDRTFYGYTF.

About this clone: Germline is not matched at one junction end, which may reflect a read error. J is TRBJ2-7 and V is TRBV11-2; the D gene could be TRBD1 or TRBD2 (5 bases each). Looked up from germline, CDR1 is SGHAT and CDR2 is FQNNGV. This CDR3 comprises 15 residues. The CDR3 DNA reads as TGTGCCAGCAGCTGGCTTCCGGGACCGAGGTTCCACCTCCGCTTC. The encoded protein is CASSWLPGPRFHLRF.

This rearrangement joins TRBV20-1 to TRBJ2-7; D gene unclear. Germline V gives CDR1 DFQATT, CDR2 SNEGSKA (reference sequence). V dropped 3 bases and J dropped 6 bases, with 15 bases sitting between them. This CDR3 region has 13 residues. CDR3 nucleotide sequence: TGCAGTGCTAGTTCCGGGCCCCCTTCCGAGCAGTACTTC. It encodes CSASSGPPSEQYF.